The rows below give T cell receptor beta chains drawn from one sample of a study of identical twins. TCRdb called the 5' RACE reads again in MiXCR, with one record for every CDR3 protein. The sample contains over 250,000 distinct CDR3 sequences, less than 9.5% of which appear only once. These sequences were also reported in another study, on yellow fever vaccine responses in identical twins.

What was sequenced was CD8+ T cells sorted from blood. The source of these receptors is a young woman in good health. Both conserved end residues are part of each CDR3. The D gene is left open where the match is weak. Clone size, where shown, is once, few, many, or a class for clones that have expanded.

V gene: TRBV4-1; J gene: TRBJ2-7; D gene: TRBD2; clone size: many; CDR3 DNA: TGCGCCAGCAGTCAAGCCGGGACTAGCAGCTACGAGCAGTACTTC; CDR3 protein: CASSQAGTSSYEQYF
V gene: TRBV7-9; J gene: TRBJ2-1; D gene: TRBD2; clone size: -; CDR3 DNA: TGTGCCAGCAGCCCTAGCGGGGGGCTAGATGAGCAGTTCTTC; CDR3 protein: CASSPSGGLDEQFF
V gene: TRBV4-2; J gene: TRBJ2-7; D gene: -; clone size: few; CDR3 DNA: TGTGCCAGCAGCCAGAGGGACTCCTACGAGCAGTACTTC; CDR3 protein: CASSQRDSYEQYF
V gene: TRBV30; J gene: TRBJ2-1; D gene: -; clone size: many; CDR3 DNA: TGTGCCTGGAGTGTACACGTGGACGATGAGCAGTTCTTC; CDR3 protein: CAWSVHVDDEQFF
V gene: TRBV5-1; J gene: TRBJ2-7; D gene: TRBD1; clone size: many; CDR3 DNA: TGCGCCATTACACCGGGACAGAGTTACGAGCAGTACTTC; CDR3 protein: CAITPGQSYEQYF
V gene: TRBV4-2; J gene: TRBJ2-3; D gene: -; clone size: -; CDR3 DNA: TGTGCCAGCAGCCAAGATTACCTCACAGATACGCAGTATTTT; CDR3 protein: CASSQDYLTDTQYF
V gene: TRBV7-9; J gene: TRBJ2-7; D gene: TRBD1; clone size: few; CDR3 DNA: TGTGCCAGCAGCGCGACAGGGATCAACGAGCAGTACTTC; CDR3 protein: CASSATGINEQYF
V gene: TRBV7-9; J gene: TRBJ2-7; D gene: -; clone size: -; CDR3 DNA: TGTGCCAGCACCTCGAAAGTATCCTACGAGCAGTACTTC; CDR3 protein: CASTSKVSYEQYF
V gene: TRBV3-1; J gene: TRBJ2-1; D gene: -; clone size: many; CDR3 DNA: TGTGCCAGCAGCCAACTAGTCAACAATGAGCAGTTCTTC; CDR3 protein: CASSQLVNNEQFF
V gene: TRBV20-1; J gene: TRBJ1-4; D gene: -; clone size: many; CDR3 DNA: TGCAGTGCTAGGGAGACGGCTGCAACTAATGAAAAACTGTTTTTT; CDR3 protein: CSARETAATNEKLFF
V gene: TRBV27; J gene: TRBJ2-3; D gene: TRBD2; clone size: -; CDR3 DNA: TGTGCCAGCAAAGGGACTAGCGGGGGGGCCGGACACTACGAGGGTACGCAGTATTTT; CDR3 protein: CASKGTSGGAGHYEGTQYF
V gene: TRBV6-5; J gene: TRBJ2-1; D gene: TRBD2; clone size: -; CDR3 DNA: TGTGCCAGCAGTTACTCGAGTCTAGCGGGGGGGCGCTCCTACAATGAGCAGTTCTTC; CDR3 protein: CASSYSSLAGGRSYNEQFF
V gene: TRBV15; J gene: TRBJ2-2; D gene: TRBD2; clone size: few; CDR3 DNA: TGTGCCACCAGCAGAACCGGGACTAGCGCGTCCGGGGAGCTGTTTTTT; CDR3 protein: CATSRTGTSASGELFF
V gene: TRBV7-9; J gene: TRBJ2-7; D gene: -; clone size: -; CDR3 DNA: TGTGCCAGCAGCTTAGGGGCTGGAGTGCAGTACGAGCAGTACTTC; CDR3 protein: CASSLGAGVQYEQYF
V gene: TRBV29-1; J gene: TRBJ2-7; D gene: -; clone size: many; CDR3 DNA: TGCAGCGTTGAACGACCTTATGGCTACGAGCAGTACTTC; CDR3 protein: CSVERPYGYEQYF
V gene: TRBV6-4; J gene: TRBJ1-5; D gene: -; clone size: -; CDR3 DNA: TGTGCCAGCAGTGACCCCGACCCGTGGGGGGCGCGGTTTCAGCCCCAGCATTTT; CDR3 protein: CASSDPDPWGARFQPQHF
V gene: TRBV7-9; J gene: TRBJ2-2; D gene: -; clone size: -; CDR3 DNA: TGTGCCAGCAGCGGAGAGGCCAGCCCTTCGTTCACCGGGGAGCTGTTTTTT; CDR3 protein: CASSGEASPSFTGELFF
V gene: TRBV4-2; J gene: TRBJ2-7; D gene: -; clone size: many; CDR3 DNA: TGTGCCAGCAGCCAAGGACGGGAGACCTACGAGCAGTACTTC; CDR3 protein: CASSQGRETYEQYF
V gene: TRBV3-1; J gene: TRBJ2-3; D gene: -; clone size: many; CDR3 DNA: TGTGCCAGCAGCCAAGATTCGGGGGGCGACACAGATACGCAGTATTTT; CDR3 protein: CASSQDSGGDTDTQYF
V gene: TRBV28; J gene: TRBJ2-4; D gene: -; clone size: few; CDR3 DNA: TGTGCCAGCAGGGCTACCTTTGGAGGGGGGGGGGCTGCCAAAAACATTCAGTACTTC; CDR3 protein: CASRATFGGGGAAKNIQYF
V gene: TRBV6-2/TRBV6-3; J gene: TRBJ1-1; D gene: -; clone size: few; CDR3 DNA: TGTGCCAGCAGTTTTTTCTACGATGGTGGTGAAGCTTTCTTT; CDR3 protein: CASSFFYDGGEAFF
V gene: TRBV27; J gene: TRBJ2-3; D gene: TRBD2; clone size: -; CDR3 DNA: TGTGCCAGCAGTTTATGGTGGACTAGCGGAGGTTTCTCAGATACGCAGTATTTT; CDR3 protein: CASSLWWTSGGFSDTQYF
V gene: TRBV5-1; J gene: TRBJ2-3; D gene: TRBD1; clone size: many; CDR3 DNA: TGCGCCAGCAGCTTGGGACAGGGAAACACAGATACGCAGTATTTT; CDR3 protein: CASSLGQGNTDTQYF
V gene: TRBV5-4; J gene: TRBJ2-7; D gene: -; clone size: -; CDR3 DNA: TGTGCCAGCAGCTATGAGCCGGACGAGCAGTACTTC; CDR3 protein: CASSYEPDEQYF
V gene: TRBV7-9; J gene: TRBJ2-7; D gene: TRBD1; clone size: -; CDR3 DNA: TGTGCCAGTCAGTCGGGACAGGGGGGATACGAGCAGTACTTC; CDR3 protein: CASQSGQGGYEQYF
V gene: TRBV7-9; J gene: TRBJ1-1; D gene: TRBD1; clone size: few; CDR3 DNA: TGTGCCAGCAGCTTACCTTTTACAGGGGGCACTGAAGCTTTCTTT; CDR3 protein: CASSLPFTGGTEAFF
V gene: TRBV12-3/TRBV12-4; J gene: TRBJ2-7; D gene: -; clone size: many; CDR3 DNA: TGTGCCAGCAGTCACCCATCGGCCCAGAATTACGAGCAGTACTTC; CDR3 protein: CASSHPSAQNYEQYF
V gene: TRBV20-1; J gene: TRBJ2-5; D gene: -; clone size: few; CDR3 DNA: TGCAGTGCTAGAGCCCTCGGGTCAACAACCGGGGAGACCCAGTACTTC; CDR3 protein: CSARALGSTTGETQYF
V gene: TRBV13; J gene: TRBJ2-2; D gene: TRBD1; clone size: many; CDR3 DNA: TGTGCCAGCAGACTACAGGGGGCGCGATCCGGGGAGCTGTTTTTT; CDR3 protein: CASRLQGARSGELFF
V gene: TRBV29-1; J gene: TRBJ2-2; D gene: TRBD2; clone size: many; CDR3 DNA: TGCAGCGGTAGCGGGAGGGCCGATGCCGGGGAGCTGTTTTTT; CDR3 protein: CSGSGRADAGELFF
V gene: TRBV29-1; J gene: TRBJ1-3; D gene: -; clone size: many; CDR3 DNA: TGCAGCGTCCTCTTGGGGGTCTCTGGAAACACCATATATTTT; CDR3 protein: CSVLLGVSGNTIYF
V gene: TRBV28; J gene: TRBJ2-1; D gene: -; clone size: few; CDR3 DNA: TGTGCCAGCAGTTTACCAAATTCCTACAATGAGCAGTTCTTC; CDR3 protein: CASSLPNSYNEQFF
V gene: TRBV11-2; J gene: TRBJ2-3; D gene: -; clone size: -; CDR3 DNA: TGTGCCAGCAGCTTAAGGGACGGCACAGATACGCAGTATTTT; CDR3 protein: CASSLRDGTDTQYF
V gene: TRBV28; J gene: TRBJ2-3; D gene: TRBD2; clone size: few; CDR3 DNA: TGTGCCAGCAGCCCACCTTTAAGTGGGAGGGGAACAGATACGCAGTATTTT; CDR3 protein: CASSPPLSGRGTDTQYF
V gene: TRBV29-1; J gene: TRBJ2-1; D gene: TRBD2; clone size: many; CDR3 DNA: TGCAGCGGCATAACCCCGGGACTAGCGGGAGGAGAGCAGTTCTTC; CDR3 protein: CSGITPGLAGGEQFF
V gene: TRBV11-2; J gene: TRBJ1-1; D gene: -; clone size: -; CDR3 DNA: TGTGCCAGCAGCCCCTCGATGAACACTGAAGCTTTCTTT; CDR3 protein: CASSPSMNTEAFF
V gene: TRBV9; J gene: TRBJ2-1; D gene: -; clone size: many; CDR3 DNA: TGTGCCAGCAGTGAGATACGCAATGAGCAGTTCTTC; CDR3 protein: CASSEIRNEQFF
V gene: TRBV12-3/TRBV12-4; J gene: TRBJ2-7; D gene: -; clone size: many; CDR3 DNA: TGTGCCAGCAGTTTAGGTTCGGGGGGCGCGAGGGAGCAGTACTTC; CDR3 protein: CASSLGSGGAREQYF
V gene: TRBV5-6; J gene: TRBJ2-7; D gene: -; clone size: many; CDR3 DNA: TGTGCCAGCAGCTTTATCGGCTACGAGCAGTACTTC; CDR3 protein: CASSFIGYEQYF
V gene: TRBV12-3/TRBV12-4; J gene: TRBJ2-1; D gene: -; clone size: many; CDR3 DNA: TGTGCCAGCAGTTTGGTTGGGTTGGGACTGTTGAATGAGCAGTTCTTC; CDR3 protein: CASSLVGLGLLNEQFF
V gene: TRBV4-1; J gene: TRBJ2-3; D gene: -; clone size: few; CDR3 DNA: TGCGCCAGCAGCCAAGATCGGGCTCCTGCTAGCACAGATACGCAGTATTTT; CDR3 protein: CASSQDRAPASTDTQYF
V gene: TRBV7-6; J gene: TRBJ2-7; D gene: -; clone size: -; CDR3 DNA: TGTGCCAGCAGCCCCGAGCCGGACCCCTCCTACGAGCAGTACTTC; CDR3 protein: CASSPEPDPSYEQYF
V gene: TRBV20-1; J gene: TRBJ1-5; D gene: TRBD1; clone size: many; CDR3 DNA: TGCAGTGCTAGGGTCAGGGGGGAGATCAGCAATCAGCCCCAGCATTTT; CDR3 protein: CSARVRGEISNQPQHF
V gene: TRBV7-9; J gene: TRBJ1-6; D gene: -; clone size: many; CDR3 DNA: TGTGCCAGCAGCACGGGAACAGGGCTGGTTTCACCCCTCCACTTT; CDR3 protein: CASSTGTGLVSPLHF
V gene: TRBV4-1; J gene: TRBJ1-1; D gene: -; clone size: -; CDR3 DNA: TGCGCCAGCAGCCAAGGGCCCATGGGCACTGAAGCTTTCTTT; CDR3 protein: CASSQGPMGTEAFF
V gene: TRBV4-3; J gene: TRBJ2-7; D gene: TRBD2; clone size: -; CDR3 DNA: TGCGCCAGCAGCCAAGATCGGGCTAGCGGGAGCCACGAGCAGTACTTC; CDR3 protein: CASSQDRASGSHEQYF
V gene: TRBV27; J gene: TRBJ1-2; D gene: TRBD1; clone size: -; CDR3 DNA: TGTGCCAGCAGTAGTGGGGACAGCCTTATCGATGGCTACACCTTC; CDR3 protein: CASSSGDSLIDGYTF
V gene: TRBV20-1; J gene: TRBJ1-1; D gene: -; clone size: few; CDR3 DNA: TGCAGTGCTAGTAAGCTGAACACTGAAGCTTTCTTT; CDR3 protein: CSASKLNTEAFF
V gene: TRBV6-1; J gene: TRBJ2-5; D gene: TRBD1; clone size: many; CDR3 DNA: TGTGCCAGCAGACCCCCGGACAGGGGGGAGACCCAGTACTTC; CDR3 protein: CASRPPDRGETQYF